These 15 T cell receptor beta chains originate from one sample sequenced in a study of monozygotic twins with inflammatory bowel disease. TCRdb reprocessed the 5' RACE reads and keeps a single row for each CDR3 protein, giving no DNA. The listing records fewer than 350,000 distinct CDR3 sequences. The sample comprised blood. The receptors here all came from a human donor with ulcerative colitis or Crohn's disease, or a healthy co-twin of an affected twin (not recorded which).

The V call is TRBV29-1, the J call TRBJ2-5; as DNA is missing, the TRBD1 call by TCRdb cannot be tested. The CDR3 is made up of 16 amino acids. The germline V gene encodes CDR1 SQVTM and CDR2 ANQGSEA. The CDR3 sequence: CSVGGMVDRGQETQYF.

The V call is TRBV29-1, the J call TRBJ2-3; TCRdb designates TRBD2, a call that cannot be tested without DNA. CDR1 is SQVTM, CDR2 ANQGSEA, per germline. The CDR3 length is 12 residues. This CDR3 is CSVDLGADTQYF.

The rearrangement uses TRBV13 and TRBJ1-4; the TRBD1 assignment by TCRdb is unverifiable without DNA. This CDR3 contains 16 residues. CDR1 is PRHDT and CDR2 is FYEKMQ in the germline V gene (reference sequence). This CDR3 is CASSSNSGRTNEKLFF.

The V gene is TRBV12-3 or TRBV12-4, the J gene TRBJ2-7; as DNA is missing, the TRBD1 call by TCRdb cannot be tested. CDR3 length equals 13 residues. CDR3 residues: CASSRDHRDEQYF.

The J gene is TRBJ1-4, the V gene TRBV29-1; the TRBD1 assignment by TCRdb is unverifiable without DNA. Germline lookup yields CDR1 SQVTM and CDR2 ANQGSEA. The CDR3 is 11 residues long. The CDR3: CSVGDSVKLFF.

CDR3 loop: CASSWTGLAGVGDTQYF. The chain couples TRBV5-1 to TRBJ2-3; TCRdb lists TRBD2, though no DNA is available to test this call. There are 17 residues in the CDR3. Germline lookup yields CDR1 SGHRS and CDR2 YFSETQ.

V gene TRBV25-1 combines with J gene TRBJ2-7; TCRdb reports TRBD2, a call that lacks DNA to check it against. The CDR3 runs to 17 residues. The germline CDR1 and CDR2 sequences are MGHDK and SYGVNS. This CDR3 is CASSEWGGMGSSYEQYF.

The chain employs TRBV20-1 and TRBJ2-7; TCRdb selects TRBD1, and the lack of DNA leaves this call unchecked. Germline V lookup: CDR1 DFQATT, CDR2 SNEGSKA (reference sequence). There are 13 residues in the CDR3. The CDR3 sequence: CSAGQGALYEQYF.

The chain combines TRBV28 with TRBJ2-2; without DNA, the TCRdb call of TRBD1 cannot be checked. Germline-derived CDR1 and CDR2 are MDHEN and SYDVKM. CDR3 length: 18 amino acids. The CDR3 loop reads CASIKARGASAIAGELFF.

The chain employs TRBV3-1 and TRBJ2-3. The CDR3 consists of 12 residues. Germline V gene lookup returns CDR1 LGHDT and CDR2 YNNKEL (reference sequence). This CDR3 is CASSPSFNTQYF.

V and J are TRBV5-1 and TRBJ2-5; TCRdb gives TRBD2 as the D gene, but with no DNA this cannot be confirmed. The germline gives CDR1 SGHRS, CDR2 YFSETQ. The CDR3 totals 15 residues. The CDR3 loop is CASSGPPGAKETQYF.

The V gene is TRBV28, the J gene TRBJ1-3. In germline, CDR1 is MDHEN, CDR2 SYDVKM. The CDR3 extends over 13 amino acids. CDR3 protein: CATTLLSGNTIYF.

The J gene is TRBJ2-7, the V gene TRBV12-3 or TRBV12-4; TCRdb picks TRBD2, but there is no DNA to check that call. The CDR3 is 14 residues long. The CDR3 spells CASTFGGPSYEQYF.

This rearrangement joins TRBV20-1 to TRBJ2-2; TCRdb reports TRBD1, a call that lacks DNA to check it against. This CDR3 comprises 16 residues. Germline CDR1 and CDR2: DFQATT and SNEGSKA (reference sequence). This CDR3 reads CSAKSGGKRIGGELFF.

The chain links TRBV20-1 to TRBJ2-5; without DNA, the TCRdb call of TRBD2 cannot be checked. This CDR3 contains 14 residues. Germline CDR1 is DFQATT and CDR2 is SNEGSKA (reference sequence). The CDR3 protein is CSAIPVGEGETQYF.